The rows below give T cell receptor beta chains drawn from one sample of a study of cytomegalovirus exposure and HLA in healthy donors. The method was immunoSEQ multiplex PCR; TCRdb's version includes in-frame clones alone and lacks a portion of them. The repertoire has 140,000 or so clones, roughly 10% of them found once; the top ten carry less than 2%. Sequenced: PBMCs. The receptors originated from a male donor in good health and CMV-seronegative. CDR3s include the opening cysteine and the closing phenylalanine or tryptophan. Fields, in order: V gene, D gene, CDR3 length, J gene, clone size, CDR3 protein, CDR3 DNA. The D gene is left open where the match is weak. Size is stated for part of the rows, as once, few or many counts, or as a class when the clone is expanded.

TRBV4-3	TRBD1	15	TRBJ2-3	few	CASSRDRGELDTQYF	TGCGCCAGCAGCCGGGACAGGGGGGAATTAGATACGCAGTATTTT
TRBV18	TRBD1	16	TRBJ1-2	.	CASSPAGTGSLYGYTF	TGTGCCAGCTCACCCGCCGGGACAGGCTCCCTCTATGGCTACACCTTC
TRBV4-3	.	16	TRBJ1-1	few	CASSQEGPSAGREAFF	TGCGCCAGCAGCCAAGAGGGGCCTTCGGCAGGCCGAGAAGCTTTCTTT
TRBV7-2	TRBD1	14	TRBJ1-4	few	CASSLGQGGEKLFF	TGTGCCAGCAGCTTGGGACAGGGCGGCGAAAAACTGTTTTTT
TRBV6-4	TRBD2	13	TRBJ2-1	few	CASSGTSPDEQFF	TGTGCCAGCAGTGGGACTAGCCCCGATGAGCAGTTCTTC
TRBV9	.	14	TRBJ1-3	.	CASSFRDSGNTIYF	TGTGCCAGCAGCTTCCGGGACTCTGGAAACACCATATATTTT
TRBV4-3	.	14	TRBJ1-2	few	CASSQDQGNYGYTF	TGCGCCAGCAGCCAAGATCAGGGTAACTATGGCTACACCTTC
TRBV28	TRBD2	16	TRBJ2-1	few	CASSSPRSGGYNEQFF	TGTGCCAGCAGTTCCCCCCGGAGCGGGGGCTACAATGAGCAGTTCTTC
TRBV4-3	.	16	TRBJ2-4	few	CASSQATSLDLNIQYF	TGCGCCAGCAGCCAAGCAACTTCCCTCGATTTAAACATTCAGTACTTC
TRBV27	TRBD1	17	TRBJ2-7	.	CASSRSSPRQGSYEQYF	TGTGCCAGCAGTAGGAGTTCCCCTCGACAGGGATCCTACGAGCAGTACTTC
TRBV5-4	.	14	TRBJ2-7	.	CASSLYGGNYEQYF	TGTGCCAGCAGCTTGTACGGAGGAAACTACGAGCAGTACTTC
TRBV5-1	TRBD1	16	TRBJ2-2	few	CASSLDGQGGFGELFF	TGCGCCAGCAGCTTGGATGGACAGGGGGGATTCGGGGAGCTGTTTTTT
TRBV10-3	.	13	TRBJ2-7	.	CAILRGWSDEQYF	TGTGCCATCTTACGGGGATGGAGCGACGAGCAGTACTTC
TRBV6-1	TRBD1	16	TRBJ1-2	once	CASSAQGATANYGYTF	TGTGCCAGCAGTGCCCAGGGGGCCACAGCTAACTATGGCTACACCTTC
TRBV19	.	14	TRBJ1-3	.	CASRDNAAGNTIYF	TGTGCCAGTAGGGACAATGCCGCTGGAAACACCATATATTTT
TRBV11-2	TRBD1	15	TRBJ1-1	.	CASSPRTARGTEAFF	TGTGCCAGCAGCCCCAGGACAGCCAGGGGGACTGAAGCTTTCTTT
TRBV2	TRBD1	14	TRBJ1-2	.	CASSQNRGPRGYTF	TGTGCCAGCAGCCAAAACAGGGGTCCTAGAGGCTACACCTTC
TRBV4-1	TRBD2	16	TRBJ2-7	.	CASSARLAGGLYEQYF	TGCGCCAGCAGCGCCCGACTAGCGGGAGGGCTCTACGAGCAGTACTTC
TRBV5-1	TRBD1	14	TRBJ1-1	.	CASSQQGGRTEAFF	TGCGCCAGCAGCCAACAGGGGGGGAGGACTGAAGCTTTCTTT
TRBV30	.	14	TRBJ2-3	few	CAWSIRGAADTQYF	TGTGCCTGGAGTATCAGGGGGGCAGCGGATACGCAGTATTTT
TRBV5-1	TRBD2	16	TRBJ2-3	.	CASSLVPREGVNTQYF	TGCGCCAGCAGCTTGGTTCCGCGGGAGGGTGTGAATACGCAGTATTTT
TRBV7-9	TRBD2	16	TRBJ2-5	few	CASSSPARTSQETQYF	TGTGCCAGCAGCTCACCGGCGAGGACTAGTCAAGAGACCCAGTACTTC
TRBV7-8	.	15	TRBJ2-1	few	CASSSLLTITYEQFF	TGTGCCAGCAGCTCTCTCCTGACTATAACCTACGAGCAGTTCTTC
TRBV11-2	.	15	TRBJ1-1	.	CASSLVGQENTEAFF	TGTGCCAGCAGCTTAGTTGGCCAGGAAAACACTGAAGCTTTCTTT
TRBV7-9	.	17	TRBJ1-5	few	CASSLSVEGTGNQPQHF	TGTGCCAGCAGCTTATCAGTGGAGGGTACGGGCAATCAGCCCCAGCATTTT
TRBV19	.	14	TRBJ1-1	few	CASSIAGSNTEAFF	TGTGCCAGTAGCATTGCAGGATCGAACACTGAAGCTTTCTTT
TRBV28	TRBD1	16	TRBJ2-5	few	CASINRGRDEGETQYF	TGTGCCAGCATTAACAGGGGGCGCGACGAAGGAGAGACCCAGTACTTC
TRBV28	.	14	TRBJ1-1	few	CASILQGGNTEAFF	TGTGCCAGCATCCTACAAGGGGGAAACACTGAAGCTTTCTTT